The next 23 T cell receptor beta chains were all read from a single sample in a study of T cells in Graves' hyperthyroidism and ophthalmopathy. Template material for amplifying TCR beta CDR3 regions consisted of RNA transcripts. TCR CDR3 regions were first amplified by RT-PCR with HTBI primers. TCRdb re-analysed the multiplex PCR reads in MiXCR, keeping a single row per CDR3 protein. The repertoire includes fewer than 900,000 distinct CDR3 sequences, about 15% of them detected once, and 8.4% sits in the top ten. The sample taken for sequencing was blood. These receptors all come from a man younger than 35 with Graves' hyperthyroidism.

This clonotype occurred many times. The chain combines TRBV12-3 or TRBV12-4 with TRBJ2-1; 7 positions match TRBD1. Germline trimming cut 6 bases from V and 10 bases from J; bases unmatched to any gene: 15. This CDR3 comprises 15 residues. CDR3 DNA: TGTGCCAGCAGAGAGACCCCGGACAGGAGAGAAGAGCAGTTCTTC. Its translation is CASRETPDRREEQFF.

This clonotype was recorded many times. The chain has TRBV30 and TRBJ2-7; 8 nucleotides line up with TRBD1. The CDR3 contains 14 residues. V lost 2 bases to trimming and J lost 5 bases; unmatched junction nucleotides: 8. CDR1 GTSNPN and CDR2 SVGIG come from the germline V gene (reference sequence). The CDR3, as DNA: TGTGCCTGGAGTCGAGGACAGGGCTGGGACGAGCAGTACTTC. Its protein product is CAWSRGQGWDEQYF. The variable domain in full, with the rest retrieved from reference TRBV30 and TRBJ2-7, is SQTIHQWPATLVQPVGSPLSLECTVEGTSNPNLYWYRQAAGRGLQLLFYSVGIGQISSEVPQNLSASRPQDRQFILSSKKLLLSDSGFYLCAWSRGQGWDEQYFGPGTRLTVT.

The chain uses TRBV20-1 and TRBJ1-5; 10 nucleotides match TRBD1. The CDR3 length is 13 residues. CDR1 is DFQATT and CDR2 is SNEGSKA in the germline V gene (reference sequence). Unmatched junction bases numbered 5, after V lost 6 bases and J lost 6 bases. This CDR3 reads CSATGGRGQPQHF. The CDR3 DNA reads TGCAGTGCGACAGGGGGCCGAGGTCAGCCCCAGCATTTT.

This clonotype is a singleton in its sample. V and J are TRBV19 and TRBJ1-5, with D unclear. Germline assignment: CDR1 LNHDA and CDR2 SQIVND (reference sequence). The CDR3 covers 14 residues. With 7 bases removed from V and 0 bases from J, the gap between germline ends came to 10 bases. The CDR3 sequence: CASKPMYSNQPQHF. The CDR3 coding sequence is TGTGCCAGTAAACCCATGTATAGCAATCAGCCCCAGCATTTT.

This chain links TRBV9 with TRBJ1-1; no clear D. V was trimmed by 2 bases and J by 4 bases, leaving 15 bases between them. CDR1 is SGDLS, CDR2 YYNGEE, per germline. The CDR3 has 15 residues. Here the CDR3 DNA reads TGTGCCAGCAGCGTTTCACCGGGAGGCCCCACTGAAGCTTTCTTT. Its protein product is CASSVSPGGPTEAFF.

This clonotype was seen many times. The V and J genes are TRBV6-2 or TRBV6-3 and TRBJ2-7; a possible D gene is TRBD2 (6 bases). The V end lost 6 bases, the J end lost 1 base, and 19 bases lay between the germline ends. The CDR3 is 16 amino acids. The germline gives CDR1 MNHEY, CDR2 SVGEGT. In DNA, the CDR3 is TGTGCCAGCAGCCCCCGACCTAGCGTGGGGTCCTACGAGCAGTACTTC. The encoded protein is CASSPRPSVGSYEQYF.

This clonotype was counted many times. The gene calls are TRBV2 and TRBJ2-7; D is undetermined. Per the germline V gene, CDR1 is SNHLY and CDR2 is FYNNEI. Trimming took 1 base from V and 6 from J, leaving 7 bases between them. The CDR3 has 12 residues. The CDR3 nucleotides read TGTGCCAGCAGTGAAGAGGTTTGCGAGCAGTACTTC. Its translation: CASSEEVCEQYF.

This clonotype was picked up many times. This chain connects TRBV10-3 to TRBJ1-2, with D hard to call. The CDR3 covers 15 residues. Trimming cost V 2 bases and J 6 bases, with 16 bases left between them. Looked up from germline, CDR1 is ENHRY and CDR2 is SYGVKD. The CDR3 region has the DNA TGTGCCATCAGTGAGACCGGCGGTCCCTCAGATGGCTACACCTTC. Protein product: CAISETGGPSDGYTF.

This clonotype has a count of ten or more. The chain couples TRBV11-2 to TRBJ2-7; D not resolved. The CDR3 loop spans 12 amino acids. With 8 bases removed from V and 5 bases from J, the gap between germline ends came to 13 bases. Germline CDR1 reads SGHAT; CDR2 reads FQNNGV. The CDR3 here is CASGVGYDEQYF. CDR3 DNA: TGTGCCAGCGGCGTGGGGTATGACGAGCAGTACTTC.

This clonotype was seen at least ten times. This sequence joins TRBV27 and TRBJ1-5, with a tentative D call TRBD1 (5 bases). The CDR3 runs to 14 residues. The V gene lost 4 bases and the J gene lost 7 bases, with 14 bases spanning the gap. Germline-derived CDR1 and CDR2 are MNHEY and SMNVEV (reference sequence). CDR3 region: CASSSQGRRQPQHF. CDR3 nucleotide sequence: TGTGCCAGCAGTTCTCAGGGTCGGCGGCAGCCCCAGCATTTT.

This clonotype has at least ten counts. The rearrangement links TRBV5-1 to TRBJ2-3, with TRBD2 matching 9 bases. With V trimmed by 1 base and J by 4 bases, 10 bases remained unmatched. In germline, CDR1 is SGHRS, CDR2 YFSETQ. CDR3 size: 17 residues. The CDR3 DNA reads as TGCGCCAGCAGCTTGATGGTGCGGCGGGGGGGGTCAGATACGCAGTATTTT. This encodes CASSLMVRRGGSDTQYF.

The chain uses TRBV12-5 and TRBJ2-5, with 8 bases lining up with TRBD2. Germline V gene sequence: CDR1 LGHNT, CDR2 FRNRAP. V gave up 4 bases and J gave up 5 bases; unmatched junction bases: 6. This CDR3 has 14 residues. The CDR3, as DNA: TGTGCTAGTGGTTCCGGACTAGCCGAGGAGACCCAGTACTTC. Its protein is CASGSGLAEETQYF.

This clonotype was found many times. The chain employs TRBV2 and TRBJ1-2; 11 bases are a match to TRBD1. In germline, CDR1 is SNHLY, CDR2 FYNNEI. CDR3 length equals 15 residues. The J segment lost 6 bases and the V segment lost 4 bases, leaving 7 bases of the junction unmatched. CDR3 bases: TGTGCCAGCAGTGGGACAGGGGGCACATTCCATGGCTACACCTTC. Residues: CASSGTGGTFHGYTF.

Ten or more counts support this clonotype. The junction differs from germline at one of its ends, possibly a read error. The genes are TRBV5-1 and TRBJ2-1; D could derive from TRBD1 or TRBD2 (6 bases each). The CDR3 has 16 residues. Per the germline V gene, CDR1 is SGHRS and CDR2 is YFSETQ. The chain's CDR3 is CTSSLIPGGGYNEQFF. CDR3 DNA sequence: TGCACCAGCAGCTTGATCCCCGGGGGCGGCTACAATGAGCAGTTCTTC.

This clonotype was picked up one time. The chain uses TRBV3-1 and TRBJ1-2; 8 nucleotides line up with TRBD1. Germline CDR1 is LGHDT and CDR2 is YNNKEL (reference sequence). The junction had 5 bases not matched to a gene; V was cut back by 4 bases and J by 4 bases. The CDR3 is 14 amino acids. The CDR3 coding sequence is TGTGCCAGCAGCCTGACAGGGGATACCTATGGCTACACCTTC. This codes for CASSLTGDTYGYTF.

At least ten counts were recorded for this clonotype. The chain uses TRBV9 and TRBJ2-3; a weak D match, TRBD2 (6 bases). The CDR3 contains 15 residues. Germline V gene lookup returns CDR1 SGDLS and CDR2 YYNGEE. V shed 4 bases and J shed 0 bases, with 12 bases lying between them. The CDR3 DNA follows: TGTGCCAGCAGCCCTGGGGGGAGGAGCACAGATACGCAGTATTTT. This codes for CASSPGGRSTDTQYF.

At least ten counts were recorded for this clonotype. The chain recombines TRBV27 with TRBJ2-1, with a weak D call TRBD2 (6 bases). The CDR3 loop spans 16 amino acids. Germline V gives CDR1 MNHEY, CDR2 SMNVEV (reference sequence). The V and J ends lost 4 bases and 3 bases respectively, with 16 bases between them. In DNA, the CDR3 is TGTGCCAGCAGTTCGACTACCGGGACTCTCTACAATGAGCAGTTCTTC. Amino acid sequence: CASSSTTGTLYNEQFF.

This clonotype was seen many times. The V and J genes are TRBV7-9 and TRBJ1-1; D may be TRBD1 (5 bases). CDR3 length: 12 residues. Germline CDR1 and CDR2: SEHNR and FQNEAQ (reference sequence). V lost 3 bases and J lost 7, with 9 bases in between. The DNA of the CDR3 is TGTGCCAGCAGCTTGGGACGGGATGAAGCTTTCTTT. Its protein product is CASSLGRDEAFF.

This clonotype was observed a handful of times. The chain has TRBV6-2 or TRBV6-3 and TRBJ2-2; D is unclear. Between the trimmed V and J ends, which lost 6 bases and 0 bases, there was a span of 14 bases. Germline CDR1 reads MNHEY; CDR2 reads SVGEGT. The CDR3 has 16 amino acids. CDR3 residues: CASSLEAITNTGELFF. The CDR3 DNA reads TGTGCCAGCAGCCTTGAGGCAATTACGAACACCGGGGAGCTGTTTTTT.

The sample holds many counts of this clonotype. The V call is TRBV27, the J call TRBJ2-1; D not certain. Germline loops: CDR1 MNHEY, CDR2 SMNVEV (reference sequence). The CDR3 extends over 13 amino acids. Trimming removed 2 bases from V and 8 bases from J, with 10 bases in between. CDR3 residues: CASSLMALDEQFF. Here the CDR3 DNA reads TGTGCCAGCAGTTTAATGGCTTTGGATGAGCAGTTCTTC.

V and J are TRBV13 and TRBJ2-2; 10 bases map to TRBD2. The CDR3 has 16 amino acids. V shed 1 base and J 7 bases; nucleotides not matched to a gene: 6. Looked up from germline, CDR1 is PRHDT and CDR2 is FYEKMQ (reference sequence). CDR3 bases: TGTGCCAGCAGCTTAGAACTAGCGGGGCTCGGCGGGGAGCTGTTTTTT. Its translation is CASSLELAGLGGELFF.

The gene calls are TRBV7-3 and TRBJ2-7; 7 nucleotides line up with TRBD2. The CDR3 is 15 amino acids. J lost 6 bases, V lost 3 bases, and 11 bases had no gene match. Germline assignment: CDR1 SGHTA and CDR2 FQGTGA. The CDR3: CASSLATGGSGEQYF. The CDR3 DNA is TGTGCCAGCAGCTTGGCAACGGGAGGTAGCGGCGAGCAGTACTTC.

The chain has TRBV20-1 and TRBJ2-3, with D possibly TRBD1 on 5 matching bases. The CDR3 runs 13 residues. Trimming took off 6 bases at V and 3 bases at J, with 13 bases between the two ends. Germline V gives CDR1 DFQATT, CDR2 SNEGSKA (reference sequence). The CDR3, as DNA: TGCAGTGCCGAAGGGGTCGGGACAGATACGCAGTATTTT. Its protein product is CSAEGVGTDTQYF.